These 7 T cell receptor beta chains were sequenced from one sample in a study of response to subunit inactivated influenza vaccine (dated by TCRdb to between 2017 and 2018). The library relied on RT-PCR. The sequencer was an Illumina HiSeq 2500. The public reads were quality trimmed at Q25 with fastp and then assembled into clones with MiXCR by TCRdb, keeping productive beta chains. Merged by CDR3 protein, the rows form single entries marked with the most common genes and DNA. The sample contains under 800,000 distinct CDR3 sequences, more than 11% of them found a single time. The biggest ten clones account for around 6.5% of the sample. This specimen consisted of PBMCs from blood, obtained 14 to 15 days before vaccination. The receptors were sampled from a man aged 45-65 years who received an inactivated influenza vaccine. Donor details come from another sample of the same person, matched by shared clones.

The chain employs TRBV2 and TRBJ1-6; possible D gene TRBD1, 6 bases. The CDR3 loop spans 14 amino acids. V shed 7 bases and J shed 7 bases, with 14 bases lying between them. Germline V CDR1 and CDR2: SNHLY, FYNNEI. The CDR3 DNA reads TGTGCCAGCAAACTTGACAGGAGCAATTCACCCCTCCACTTT. Protein sequence: CASKLDRSNSPLHF.

The V and J genes are TRBV28 and TRBJ2-2; 9 bases are a match to TRBD1. With V trimmed by 10 bases and J by 1 base, 16 bases remained unmatched. Germline V lookup: CDR1 MDHEN, CDR2 SYDVKM. The CDR3 contains 18 residues. Written as DNA, the CDR3 is TGTGCCATAAAGCTGGCCTACGGGACAGGGAAGAACACCGGGGAGCTGTTTTTT. This translates into CAIKLAYGTGKNTGELFF.

The chain links TRBV9 to TRBJ2-6; 9 bases fit TRBD1. Germline trimming cut 0 bases from V and 0 bases from J; bases unmatched to any gene: 16. CDR3 length equals 22 residues. Looked up from germline, CDR1 is SGDLS and CDR2 is YYNGEE. CDR3: CASSVVRTGVDFGASGANVLTF. The CDR3 DNA reads as TGTGCCAGCAGCGTAGTGAGGACAGGGGTAGATTTTGGAGCCTCTGGGGCCAACGTCCTGACTTTC.

V is TRBV29-1 and J is TRBJ2-1; the match to TRBD1 covers 8 bases. Per the germline V gene, CDR1 is SQVTM and CDR2 is ANQGSEA. V was clipped by 7 bases and J by 8 bases; unmatched bases: 7. This CDR3 contains 12 residues. Here the CDR3 DNA reads TGCAGCGGTGGGACAGGTGGCGATGAGCAGTTCTTC. This gives the protein CSGGTGGDEQFF.

On this clonotype: Sequence at one end of the junction differs from germline and may be a read error. The rearrangement uses TRBV7-7 and TRBJ2-7; 9 bases match TRBD2. Germline values: CDR1 SSHAT, CDR2 FNYEAQ (reference sequence). This CDR3 is 14 amino acids long. The chain's CDR3 is CASSPSGGHSEQYF. CDR3 sequence (DNA): TGTGCTAGCAGCCCAAGCGGGGGGCATAGCGAGCAGTACTTC. Full variable domain (remainder filled in from reference TRBV7-7 and TRBJ2-7): GAGVSQSPRYKVTKRGQDVTLRCDPISSHATLYWYQQALGQGPEFLTYFNYEAQPDKSGLPSDRFSAERPEGSISTLTIQRTEQRDSAMYRCASSPSGGHSEQYFGPGTRLTVT.

The rearrangement uses TRBV5-1 and TRBJ2-5, with no clear D. The CDR3 is made up of 13 amino acids. V lost 4 bases and J 4 bases, leaving 11 bases between the germline ends. Looked up from germline, CDR1 is SGHRS and CDR2 is YFSETQ. The CDR3 loop is CASSPEAVETQYF. CDR3 DNA: TGCGCCAGCAGCCCAGAGGCGGTAGAGACCCAGTACTTC.

This clonotype has only a few counts. The gene calls are TRBV15 and TRBJ2-3; TRBD2 aligns across 16 bases. V trimming: 0 bases; J trimming: 4 bases; junction bases outside the gene matches: 4. Germline V gene sequence: CDR1 LNHNV, CDR2 YYDKDF (reference sequence). This CDR3 spans 18 amino acids. CDR3 loop: CATSRDWGLAGGPDTQYF. The CDR3 DNA follows: TGTGCCACCAGCAGAGATTGGGGACTAGCGGGGGGGCCAGATACGCAGTATTTT. The full variable domain, its missing parts supplied by reference TRBV15 and TRBJ2-3, is DAMVIQNPRYQVTQFGKPVTLSCSQTLNHNVMYWYQQKSSQAPKLLFHYYDKDFNNEADTPDNFQSRRPNTSFCFLDIRSPGLGDTAMYLCATSRDWGLAGGPDTQYFGPGTRLTVL.